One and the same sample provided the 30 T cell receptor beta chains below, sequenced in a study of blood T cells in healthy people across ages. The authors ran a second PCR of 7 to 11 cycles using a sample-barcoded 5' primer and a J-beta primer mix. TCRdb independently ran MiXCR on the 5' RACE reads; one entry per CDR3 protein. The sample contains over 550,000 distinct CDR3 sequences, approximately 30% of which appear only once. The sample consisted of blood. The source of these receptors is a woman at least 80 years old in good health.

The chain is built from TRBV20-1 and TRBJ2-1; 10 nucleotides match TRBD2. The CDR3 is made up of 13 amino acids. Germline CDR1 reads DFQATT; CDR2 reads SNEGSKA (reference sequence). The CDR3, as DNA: TGCAGCCTAGCGGGGGCACCCTACAATGAGCAGTTCTTC. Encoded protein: CSLAGAPYNEQFF.

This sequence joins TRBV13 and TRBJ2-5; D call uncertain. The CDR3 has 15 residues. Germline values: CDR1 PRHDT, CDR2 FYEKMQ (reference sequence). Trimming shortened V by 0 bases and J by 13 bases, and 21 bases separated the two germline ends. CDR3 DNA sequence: TGTGCCAGCAGCTTAGGTCAGGCTGGCGCCTACGAGCTGTACTTC. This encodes CASSLGQAGAYELYF.

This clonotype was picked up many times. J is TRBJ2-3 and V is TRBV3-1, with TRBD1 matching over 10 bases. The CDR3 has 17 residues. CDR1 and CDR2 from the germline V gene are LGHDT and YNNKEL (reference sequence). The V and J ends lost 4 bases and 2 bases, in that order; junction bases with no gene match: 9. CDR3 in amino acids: CASSRILGTGVTDTQYF. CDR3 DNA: TGTGCCAGCAGCCGAATCCTCGGGACAGGGGTCACAGATACGCAGTATTTT.

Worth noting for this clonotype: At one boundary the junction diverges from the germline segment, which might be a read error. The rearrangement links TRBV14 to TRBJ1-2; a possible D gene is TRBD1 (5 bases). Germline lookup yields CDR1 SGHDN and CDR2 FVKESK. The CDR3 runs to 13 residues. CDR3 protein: CAGSQTAWGGYTF. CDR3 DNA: TGTGCCGGCAGCCAAACAGCCTGGGGCGGCTACACCTTC.

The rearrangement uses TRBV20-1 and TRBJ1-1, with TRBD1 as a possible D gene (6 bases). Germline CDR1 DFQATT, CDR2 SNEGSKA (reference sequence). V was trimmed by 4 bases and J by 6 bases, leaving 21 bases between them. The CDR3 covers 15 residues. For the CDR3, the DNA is TGCAGTGCTACACCTTTACAGGGCCCCGGCGCTGAAGCTTTCTTT. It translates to CSATPLQGPGAEAFF.

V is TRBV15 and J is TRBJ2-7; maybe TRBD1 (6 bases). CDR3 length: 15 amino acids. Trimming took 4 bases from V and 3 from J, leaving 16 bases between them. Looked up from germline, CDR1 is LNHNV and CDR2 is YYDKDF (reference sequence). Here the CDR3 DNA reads TGTGCCACCAGCACAGGGGTTAAGGCCAACTACGAGCAGTACTTC. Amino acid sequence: CATSTGVKANYEQYF.

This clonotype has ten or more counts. This CDR3 is CASSLGSGLPGYTF. Written as DNA, the CDR3 is TGTGCCAGCAGCTTAGGATCAGGGCTCCCAGGCTACACCTTC. This sequence joins TRBV7-2 and TRBJ1-2, with D perhaps TRBD1 (5 bases). The V gene lost 1 base and the J gene lost 8 bases, with 14 bases spanning the gap. CDR1 is SGHTA and CDR2 is FQGNSA in the germline V gene. This CDR3 has 14 amino acids.

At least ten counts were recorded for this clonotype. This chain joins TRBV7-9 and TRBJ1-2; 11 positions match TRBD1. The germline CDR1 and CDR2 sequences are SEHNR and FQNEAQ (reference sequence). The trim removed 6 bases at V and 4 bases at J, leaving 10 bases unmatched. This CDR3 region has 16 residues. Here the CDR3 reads CASSQQAGTGGYGYTF. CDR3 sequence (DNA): TGTGCCAGCAGTCAACAGGCCGGGACAGGGGGCTATGGCTACACCTTC.

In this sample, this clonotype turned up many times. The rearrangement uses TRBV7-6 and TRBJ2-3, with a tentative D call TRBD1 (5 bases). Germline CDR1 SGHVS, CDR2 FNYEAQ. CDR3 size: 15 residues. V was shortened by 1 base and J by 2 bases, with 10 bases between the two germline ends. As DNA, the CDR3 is TGTGCCAGCAGCTTAGGCAGGGCTAACACAGATACGCAGTATTTT. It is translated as CASSLGRANTDTQYF.

Here the CDR3 reads CASRLYADGRDGYTF. In DNA, the CDR3 is TGTGCCAGCAGACTTTACGCGGACGGACGGGATGGCTACACCTTC. The J gene is TRBJ1-2, the V gene TRBV28, with D hard to call. The CDR3 covers 15 residues. CDR1 MDHEN and CDR2 SYDVKM come from the germline V gene. V gave up 6 bases and J gave up 6 bases, with 20 bases separating them.

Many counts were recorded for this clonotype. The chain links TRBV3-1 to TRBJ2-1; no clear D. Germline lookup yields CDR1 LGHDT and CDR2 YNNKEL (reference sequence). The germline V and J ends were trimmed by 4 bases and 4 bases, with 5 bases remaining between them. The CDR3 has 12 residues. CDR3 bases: TGTGCCAGCAGCCGAGAGTACAATGAGCAGTTCTTC. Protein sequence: CASSREYNEQFF.

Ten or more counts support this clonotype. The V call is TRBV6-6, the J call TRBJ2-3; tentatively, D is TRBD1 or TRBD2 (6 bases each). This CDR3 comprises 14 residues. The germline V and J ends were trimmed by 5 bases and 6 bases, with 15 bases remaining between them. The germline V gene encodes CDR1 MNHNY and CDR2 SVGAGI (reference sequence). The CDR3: CASSDWGAGDTQYF. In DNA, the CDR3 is TGTGCCAGCAGTGATTGGGGGGCCGGTGATACGCAGTATTTT.

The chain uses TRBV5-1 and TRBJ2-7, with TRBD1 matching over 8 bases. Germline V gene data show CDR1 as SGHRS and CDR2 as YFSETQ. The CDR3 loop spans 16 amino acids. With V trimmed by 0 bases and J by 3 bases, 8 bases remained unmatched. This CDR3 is CASSLEGQGANYEQYF. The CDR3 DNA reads TGCGCCAGCAGCTTGGAAGGGCAGGGGGCTAACTACGAGCAGTACTTC.

The CDR3 nucleotides read TGTGCCAGCAGCGTCGGACAAGGGAGTGAAAAACTGTTTTTT. Translating it yields CASSVGQGSEKLFF. The V call is TRBV9, the J call TRBJ1-4; tentative D call: TRBD1 (5 bases). The CDR3 runs 14 residues. V was pared by 2 bases and J by 7 bases, with 12 bases between. CDR1 is SGDLS, CDR2 YYNGEE, per germline. The complete variable domain, with remaining parts taken from reference TRBV9 and TRBJ1-4, reads DSGVTQTPKHLITATGQRVTLRCSPRSGDLSVYWYQQSLDQGLQFLIQYYNGEERAKGNILERFSAQQFPDLHSELNLSSLELGDSALYFCASSVGQGSEKLFFGSGTQLSVL.

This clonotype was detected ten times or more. In nucleotides, the CDR3 is TGTGCCAGCAGCCCAAACGGGCCTTCGGGAACCAACGTCCTGACTTTC. Protein sequence: CASSPNGPSGTNVLTF. The V gene is TRBV7-2, the J gene TRBJ2-6, with D possibly being TRBD2 (5 bases). V lost 5 bases and J 8 bases, leaving 19 bases between the germline ends. The germline V gene encodes CDR1 SGHTA and CDR2 FQGNSA. This CDR3 is 16 amino acids long. The full variable domain, in which reference TRBV7-2 and TRBJ2-6 provide the parts outside the CDR3, is GAGVSQSPSNKVTEKGKDVELRCDPISGHTALYWYRQSLGQGLEFLIYFQGNSAPDKSGLPSDRFSAERTGGSVSTLTIQRTQQEDSAVYLCASSPNGPSGTNVLTFGAGSRLTVL.

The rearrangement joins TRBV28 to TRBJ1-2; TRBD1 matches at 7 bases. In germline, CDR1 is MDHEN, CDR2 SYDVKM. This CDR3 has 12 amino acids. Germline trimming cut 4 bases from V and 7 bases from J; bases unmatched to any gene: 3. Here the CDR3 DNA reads TGTGCCAGCAGTTCCAGGGGGTTTGGCTACACCTTC. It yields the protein CASSSRGFGYTF.

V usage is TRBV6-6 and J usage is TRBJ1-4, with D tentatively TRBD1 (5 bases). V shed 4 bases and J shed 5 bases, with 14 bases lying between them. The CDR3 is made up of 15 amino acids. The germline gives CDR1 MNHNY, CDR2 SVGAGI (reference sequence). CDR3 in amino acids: CASSFRVGANEKLFF. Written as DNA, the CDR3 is TGTGCCAGCAGTTTCAGGGTGGGCGCCAATGAAAAACTGTTTTTT.

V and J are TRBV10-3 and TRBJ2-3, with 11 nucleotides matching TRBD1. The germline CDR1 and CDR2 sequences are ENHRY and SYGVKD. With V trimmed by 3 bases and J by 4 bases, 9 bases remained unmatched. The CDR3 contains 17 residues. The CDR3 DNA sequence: TGTGCCATCAGTGAAAGGGGGACAGGGGGGAGGCCAGATACGCAGTATTTT. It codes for CAISERGTGGRPDTQYF.

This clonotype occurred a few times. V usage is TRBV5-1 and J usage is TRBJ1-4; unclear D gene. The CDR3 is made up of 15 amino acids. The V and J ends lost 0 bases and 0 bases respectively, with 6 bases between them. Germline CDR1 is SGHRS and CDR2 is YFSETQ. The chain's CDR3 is CASSLADATNEKLFF. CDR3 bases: TGCGCCAGCAGCTTGGCCGATGCAACTAATGAAAAACTGTTTTTT.

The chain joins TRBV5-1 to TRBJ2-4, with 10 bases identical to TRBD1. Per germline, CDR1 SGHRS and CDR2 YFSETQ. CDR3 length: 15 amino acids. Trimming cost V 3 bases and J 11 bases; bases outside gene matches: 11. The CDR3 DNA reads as TGCGCCAGCAGCTCCACAATCATGGACAGGGGGGTTCAGTACTTC. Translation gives CASSSTIMDRGVQYF.

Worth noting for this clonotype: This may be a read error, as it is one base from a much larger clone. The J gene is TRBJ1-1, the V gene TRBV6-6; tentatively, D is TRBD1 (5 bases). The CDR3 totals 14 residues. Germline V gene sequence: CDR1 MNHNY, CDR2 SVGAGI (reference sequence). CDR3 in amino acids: CASAMGRMNTEVFF. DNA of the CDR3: TGTGCCAGCGCAATGGGACGGATGAACACTGAAGTTTTCTTT.

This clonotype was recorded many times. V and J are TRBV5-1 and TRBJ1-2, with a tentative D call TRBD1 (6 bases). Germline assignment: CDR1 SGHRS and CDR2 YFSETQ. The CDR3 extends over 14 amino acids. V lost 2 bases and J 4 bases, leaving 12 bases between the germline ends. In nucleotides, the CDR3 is TGCGCCAGCAGCTTCGGGGGCAGAGGCTATGGCTACACCTTC. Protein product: CASSFGGRGYGYTF.

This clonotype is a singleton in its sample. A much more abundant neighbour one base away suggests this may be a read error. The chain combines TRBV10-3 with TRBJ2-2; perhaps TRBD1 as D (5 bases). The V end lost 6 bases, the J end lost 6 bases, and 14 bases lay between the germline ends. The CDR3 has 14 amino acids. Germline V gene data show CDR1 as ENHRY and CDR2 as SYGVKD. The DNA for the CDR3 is TGTGCCATCAGCCTGACAGTCCGAGCCGGGGAGCTGTTTTTT. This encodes CAISLTVRAGELFF.

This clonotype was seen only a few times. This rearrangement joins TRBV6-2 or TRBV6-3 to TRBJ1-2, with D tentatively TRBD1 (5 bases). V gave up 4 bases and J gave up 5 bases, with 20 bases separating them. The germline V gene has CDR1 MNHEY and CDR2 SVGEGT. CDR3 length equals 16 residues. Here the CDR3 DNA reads TGTGCCAGCAGTTTGCTCGACGGGGGAAACGTATATGGCTACACCTTC. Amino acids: CASSLLDGGNVYGYTF.

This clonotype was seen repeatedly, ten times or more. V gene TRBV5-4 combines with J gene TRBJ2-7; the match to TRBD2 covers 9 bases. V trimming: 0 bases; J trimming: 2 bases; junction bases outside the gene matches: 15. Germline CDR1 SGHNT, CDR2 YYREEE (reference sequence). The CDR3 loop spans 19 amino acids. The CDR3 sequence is CASSLGPPSGVLSTYEQYF. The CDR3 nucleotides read TGTGCCAGCAGCTTGGGCCCCCCTAGCGGGGTCCTTAGTACCTACGAGCAGTACTTC.

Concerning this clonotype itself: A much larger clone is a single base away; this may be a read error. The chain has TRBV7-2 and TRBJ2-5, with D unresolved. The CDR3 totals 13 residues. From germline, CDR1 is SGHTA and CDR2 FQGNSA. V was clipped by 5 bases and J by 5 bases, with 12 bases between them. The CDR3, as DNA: TGTGCCAGCAGCCTCCCGGTGGGTGAGACCCAGTACTTC. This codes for CASSLPVGETQYF. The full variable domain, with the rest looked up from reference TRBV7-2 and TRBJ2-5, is GAGVSQSPSNKVTEKGKDVELRCDPISGHTALYWYRQSLGQGLEFLIYFQGNSAPDKSGLPSDRFSAERTGGSVSTLTIQRTQQEDSAVYLCASSLPVGETQYFGPGTRLLVL.

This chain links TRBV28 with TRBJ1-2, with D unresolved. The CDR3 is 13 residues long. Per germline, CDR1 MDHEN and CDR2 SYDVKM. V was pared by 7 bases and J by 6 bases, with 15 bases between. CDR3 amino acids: CASTPHGRHGYTF. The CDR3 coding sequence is TGTGCCAGCACCCCTCACGGGCGTCATGGCTACACCTTC.

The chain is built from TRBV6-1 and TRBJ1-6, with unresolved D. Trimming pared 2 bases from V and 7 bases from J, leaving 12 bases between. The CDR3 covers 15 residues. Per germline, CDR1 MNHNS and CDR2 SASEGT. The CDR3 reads CASSERVLANSPLHF. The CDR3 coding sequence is TGTGCCAGCAGTGAAAGAGTTTTGGCGAATTCACCCCTCCACTTT.

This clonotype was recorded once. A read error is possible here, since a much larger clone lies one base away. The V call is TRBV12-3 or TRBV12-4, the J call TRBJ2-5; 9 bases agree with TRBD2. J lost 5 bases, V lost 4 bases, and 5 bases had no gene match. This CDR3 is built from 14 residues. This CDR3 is CASSSAGGAETQYF. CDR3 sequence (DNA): TGTGCCAGCAGTTCGGCGGGGGGGGCCGAGACCCAGTACTTC.

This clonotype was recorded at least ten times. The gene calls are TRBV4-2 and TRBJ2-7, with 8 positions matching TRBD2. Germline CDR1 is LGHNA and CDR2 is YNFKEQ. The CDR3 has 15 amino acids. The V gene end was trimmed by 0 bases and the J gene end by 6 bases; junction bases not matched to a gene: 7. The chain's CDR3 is CASSQDPRGLGEQYF. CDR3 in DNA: TGTGCCAGCAGCCAAGATCCGCGGGGACTAGGCGAGCAGTACTTC.